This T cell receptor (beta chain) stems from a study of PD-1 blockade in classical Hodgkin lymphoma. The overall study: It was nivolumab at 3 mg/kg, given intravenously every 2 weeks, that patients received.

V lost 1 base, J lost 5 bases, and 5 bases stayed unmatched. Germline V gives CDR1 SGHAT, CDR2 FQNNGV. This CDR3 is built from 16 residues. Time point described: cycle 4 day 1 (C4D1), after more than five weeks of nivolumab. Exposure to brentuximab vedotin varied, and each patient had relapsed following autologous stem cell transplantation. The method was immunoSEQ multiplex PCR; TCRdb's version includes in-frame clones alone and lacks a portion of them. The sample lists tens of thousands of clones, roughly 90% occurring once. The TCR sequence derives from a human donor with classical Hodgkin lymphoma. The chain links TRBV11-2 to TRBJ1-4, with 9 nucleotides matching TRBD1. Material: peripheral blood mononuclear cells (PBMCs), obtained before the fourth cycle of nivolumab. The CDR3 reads CASSLATGGGNEKLFF. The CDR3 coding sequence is TGTGCCAGCAGCTTAGCCACAGGGGGCGGGAATGAAAAACTGTTTTTT.